A single sample is the source of the 32 T cell receptor beta chains below, sequenced in a study of blood T cell repertoires in COVID-19. This table comes from immunoSEQ multiplex PCR, and its TCRdb copy is limited to in-frame clones, with some not included. The sample yields 120,000 or so clones, 80% to 90% seen once. The sequencing sample was made of peripheral blood. All receptors derive from a woman in her sixties or seventies with acute or convalescent COVID-19.

This clone has a single count. The chain joins TRBV5-1 to TRBJ2-2; 10 nucleotides align to TRBD2. The CDR3 spans 16 residues. In germline, CDR1 is SGHRS, CDR2 YFSETQ. V shed 4 bases, J shed 4 bases, and the junction held 7 bases outside the gene matches. The CDR3 nucleotides are TGCGCCAGCAGCGCTAGCGGGAGAGGGAGCACCGGGGAGCTGTTTTTT. This translates into CASSASGRGSTGELFF.

The gene calls are TRBV28 and TRBJ1-5; D is unresolved. Germline CDR1 and CDR2: MDHEN and SYDVKM. V was pared by 3 bases and J by 0 bases, with 9 bases between. The CDR3 is made up of 15 amino acids. The CDR3 DNA is TGTGCCAGCAGTTTGCGCGGCCATAGCAATCAGCCCCAGCATTTT. Translated: CASSLRGHSNQPQHF.

This clone was recorded only once. The rearrangement uses TRBV10-3 and TRBJ2-5; 7 bases align to TRBD1. The CDR3 consists of 17 residues. CDR1 ENHRY and CDR2 SYGVKD come from the germline V gene. V lost 3 bases and J lost 5; bases outside the gene matches: 15. The CDR3 DNA is TGTGCCATCAGTGATGGGTACAAGACAGGGCTCAGCGAGACCCAGTACTTC. As protein: CAISDGYKTGLSETQYF.

V and J are TRBV5-4 and TRBJ2-1, with D possibly TRBD2 on 6 matching bases. Germline CDR1 SGHNT, CDR2 YYREEE (reference sequence). The V end lost 6 bases, the J end lost 5 bases, and 15 bases lay between the germline ends. The CDR3 spans 14 residues. In DNA form, the CDR3 reads TGTGCCAGCACCCCCTTTATAGCGGACAATGAGCAGTTCTTC. Translation gives CASTPFIADNEQFF.

This clone has more than one count but fewer than ten. The rearrangement joins TRBV28 to TRBJ1-2, with a weak D call TRBD1 (6 bases). The CDR3 covers 16 residues. V was pared by 7 bases and J by 5 bases, with 23 bases between. Per the germline V gene, CDR1 is MDHEN and CDR2 is SYDVKM. This CDR3 reads CASILSGTGSNYGYTF. Here the CDR3 DNA reads TGTGCCAGCATCCTGTCCGGAACAGGGAGCAATTATGGCTACACCTTC.

The chain combines TRBV5-5 with TRBJ1-1, with 11 bases fitting TRBD1. Germline loops: CDR1 SGHKS, CDR2 YYEKEE (reference sequence). This CDR3 is built from 16 residues. V lost 2 bases and J lost 1; bases outside the gene matches: 4. The CDR3 loop reads CASSFLGQGANTEAFF. CDR3 nucleotides: TGTGCCAGCAGCTTCCTAGGACAGGGGGCGAACACTGAAGCTTTCTTT.

This clone occurred a few times. The chain is built from TRBV5-1 and TRBJ2-4; possible D gene TRBD2, 5 bases. The CDR3 covers 15 residues. The ends were cut back, 1 base at V and 9 bases at J, with 17 bases in the middle. From germline, CDR1 is SGHRS and CDR2 YFSETQ. The CDR3 here is CASSLTSLPEGIQYF. The CDR3 nucleotides read TGCGCCAGCAGCTTGACTAGTCTCCCCGAAGGCATTCAGTACTTC.

This chain links TRBV7-3 with TRBJ2-2; 12 positions match TRBD2. Germline V gene data show CDR1 as SGHTA and CDR2 as FQGTGA. This CDR3 is 17 amino acids long. J was trimmed by 5 bases and V by 5 bases; bases with no gene match: 9. CDR3 coding DNA: TGTGCCAGCAGCCCTACCCCGCTAGCGGGAGGGACCGGGGAGCTGTTTTTT. It specifies CASSPTPLAGGTGELFF.

The rearrangement links TRBV30 to TRBJ2-7, with D possibly being TRBD2 (6 bases). Germline assignment: CDR1 GTSNPN and CDR2 SVGIG (reference sequence). This CDR3 contains 12 residues. The V gene lost 3 bases and the J gene lost 5 bases, with 11 bases spanning the gap. The CDR3 is CAWSGGFHEQYF. DNA for the CDR3: TGTGCCTGGAGCGGAGGGTTCCACGAGCAGTACTTC.

V gene TRBV5-4 combines with J gene TRBJ1-2; D is perhaps TRBD1 (5 bases). Deletions cut 3 bases from V and 8 bases from J, with 20 bases between. Germline V CDR1 and CDR2: SGHNT, YYREEE (reference sequence). CDR3 length equals 15 residues. The CDR3 sequence: CASSWGGTDPLGYTF. The CDR3 nucleotides read TGTGCCAGCAGCTGGGGGGGGACGGATCCTCTGGGCTACACCTTC.

The CDR3 DNA is TGTGCCAGCAGCTCTAGCGGGCCCGGGGAGACCCAGTACTTC. Translation gives CASSSSGPGETQYF. The chain carries TRBV5-6 and TRBJ2-5, with TRBD2 matching 8 bases. This CDR3 has 14 amino acids. Germline values: CDR1 SGHDT, CDR2 YYEEEE. J lost 5 bases, V lost 3 bases, and 6 bases had no gene match. The full variable domain, with the rest looked up from reference TRBV5-6 and TRBJ2-5, is DAGVTQSPTHLIKTRGQQVTLRCSPKSGHDTVSWYQQALGQGPQFIFQYYEEEERQRGNFPDRFSGHQFPNYSSELNVNALLLGDSALYLCASSSSGPGETQYFGPGTRLLVL.

The gene calls are TRBV5-1 and TRBJ1-6; TRBD1 might be the D (5 bases). V was cut by 3 bases and J by 9 bases, with 16 bases left in between. Germline V gene data show CDR1 as SGHRS and CDR2 as YFSETQ. The CDR3 has 15 amino acids. The CDR3 reads CASSWGDSSSSPLHF. CDR3 DNA: TGCGCCAGCAGCTGGGGGGACTCCTCTAGTTCACCCCTCCACTTT.

The J gene is TRBJ1-1, the V gene TRBV28, with 9 bases aligning to TRBD1. With 5 bases clipped from V and 6 bases from J, the junction kept 7 bases outside the gene matches. This CDR3 contains 14 residues. Germline V CDR1 and CDR2: MDHEN, SYDVKM. DNA for the CDR3: TGTGCCAGCAGTCCCACGACAGGGGGGTCTGAAGCTTTCTTT. Amino acid sequence: CASSPTTGGSEAFF.

The rearrangement links TRBV2 to TRBJ1-1, with a weak D call TRBD1 (5 bases). Germline loops: CDR1 SNHLY, CDR2 FYNNEI. Trimming took 7 bases from V and 2 from J, leaving 14 bases between them. CDR3 size: 14 residues. The CDR3 DNA reads as TGTGCCAGCAACGCTCGGGGGACTAACACTGAAGCTTTCTTT. This sequence encodes CASNARGTNTEAFF.

The chain couples TRBV5-1 to TRBJ2-1, with D maybe TRBD2 (6 bases). The germline gives CDR1 SGHRS, CDR2 YFSETQ. Trimming left V 2 bases short and J 6 bases short, with 9 bases between. This CDR3 region has 13 residues. CDR3 sequence reads: CASSLPGGNEQFF. CDR3 nucleotides: TGCGCCAGCAGCTTACCCGGGGGCAATGAGCAGTTCTTC.

The chain couples TRBV15 to TRBJ2-5; 11 nucleotides match TRBD2. Germline V gene data show CDR1 as LNHNV and CDR2 as YYDKDF (reference sequence). The CDR3 spans 16 residues. With 3 bases clipped from V and 2 bases from J, the junction kept 5 bases outside the gene matches. For the CDR3, the DNA is TGTGCCACCAGCAGGGGTCTAGCGGGAGGTCAAGAGACCCAGTACTTC. It codes for CATSRGLAGGQETQYF.

This chain connects TRBV9 to TRBJ2-1; no definite D call. Germline V gene data show CDR1 as SGDLS and CDR2 as YYNGEE. This CDR3 is 14 amino acids long. V lost 0 bases, J lost 8 bases, and 12 bases lay in between. The CDR3 DNA reads TGTGCCAGCAGCGTAGTACTGACTTCCGATGAGCAGTTCTTC. Protein: CASSVVLTSDEQFF.

V and J are TRBV6-5 and TRBJ1-2; 7 positions agree with TRBD1. The CDR3 totals 14 residues. Germline-derived CDR1 and CDR2 are MNHEY and SVGAGI. The ends lost 6 bases at V and 8 bases at J; junction bases unmatched: 12. CDR3 region: CASSPEQGFGGYTF. In nucleotides, the CDR3 is TGTGCCAGCAGCCCCGAACAGGGGTTCGGGGGCTACACCTTC.

As regards this clone: Other DNA sequences within the sample encode an identical CDR3. The V and J genes are TRBV29-1 and TRBJ2-3; 7 bases align to TRBD1. Germline V gene data show CDR1 as SQVTM and CDR2 as ANQGSEA. CDR3 size: 12 residues. The V segment lost 4 bases and the J segment 3 bases; nucleotides outside the gene matches: 1. Written as DNA, the CDR3 is TGCAGCGTTGGACAGGGTACAGATACGCAGTATTTT. Protein sequence: CSVGQGTDTQYF.

This rearrangement joins TRBV7-9 to TRBJ1-6, with no clear D. The V and J ends lost 5 bases and 8 bases respectively, with 13 bases between them. Germline assignment: CDR1 SEHNR and CDR2 FQNEAQ (reference sequence). The CDR3 covers 14 residues. This CDR3 reads CASSRADYDSPLHF. In DNA form, the CDR3 reads TGTGCCAGCAGCCGGGCGGACTACGATTCACCCCTCCACTTT.

Of note for this clone: The same CDR3 also results from other DNA sequences found in this sample. The chain is built from TRBV9 and TRBJ1-4, with 10 bases aligning to TRBD1. The CDR3 runs 16 residues. The V segment lost 3 bases and the J segment 2 bases; nucleotides outside the gene matches: 4. The germline CDR1 and CDR2 sequences are SGDLS and YYNGEE. The CDR3 nucleotides read TGTGCCAGCAGCGCCGGACAGGGGGGGACTAATGAAAAACTGTTTTTT. Protein sequence: CASSAGQGGTNEKLFF.

The V call is TRBV6-2 or TRBV6-3, the J call TRBJ2-3; no definite D call. This CDR3 has 12 residues. CDR1 MNHEY and CDR2 SVGEGT come from the germline V gene. V dropped 2 bases and J dropped 8 bases, with 8 bases sitting between them. In DNA form, the CDR3 reads TGTGCCAGCAGTTACGCGCCCCCTACGCAGTATTTT. This gives the protein CASSYAPPTQYF.

This clone was detected only once. The chain is built from TRBV19 and TRBJ1-5, with 7 bases lining up with TRBD1. The CDR3 spans 14 residues. J lost 10 bases, V lost 3 bases, and 9 bases had no gene match. Germline CDR1 LNHDA, CDR2 SQIVND (reference sequence). DNA of the CDR3: TGTGCCAGTAGTATGGGCAGGGGGATGGTTCCCCAGCATTTT. Protein: CASSMGRGMVPQHF. Based on the CDR3 plus reference TRBV19 and TRBJ1-5, the full variable domain is DGGITQSPKYLFRKEGQNVTLSCEQNLNHDAMYWYRQDPGQGLRLIYYSQIVNDFQKGDIAEGYSVSREKKESFPLTVTSAQKNPTAFYLCASSMGRGMVPQHFGDGTRLSIL.

The chain uses TRBV3-1 (or the pseudogene TRBV3-2) and TRBJ1-1; 12 nucleotides match TRBD1. Unmatched junction bases numbered 3, after V lost 1 base and J lost 0 bases. This CDR3 contains 17 residues. CDR1 is LGHDT and CDR2 is YNNKEL in the germline V gene (reference sequence). The CDR3 DNA reads as TGTGCCAGCAGCCAAGGGGGGACAGGGGGCATGAACACTGAAGCTTTCTTT. Protein: CASSQGGTGGMNTEAFF.

The chain recombines TRBV5-1 with TRBJ2-3, with 7 bases matching TRBD1. The length of the CDR3 is 14 residues. V lost 4 bases to trimming and J lost 3 bases; unmatched junction nucleotides: 5. Per the germline V gene, CDR1 is SGHRS and CDR2 is YFSETQ. The CDR3 reads CASSKGDRTDTQYF. The CDR3 bases are TGCGCCAGCAGCAAAGGGGACAGAACAGATACGCAGTATTTT.

This clone was picked up a small number of times. The chain links TRBV27 to TRBJ1-3; TRBD1 might be the D (6 bases). The CDR3 has 17 residues. Germline lookup yields CDR1 MNHEY and CDR2 SMNVEV (reference sequence). V lost 4 bases, J lost 5 bases, and 21 bases lay in between. The CDR3 spells CASSSDRHDDGRNTIYF. The CDR3 DNA follows: TGTGCCAGCAGTTCCGACAGGCATGATGATGGGAGAAACACCATATATTTT.

V is TRBV11-1 and J is TRBJ2-7, with 9 positions matching TRBD1. CDR3 length equals 14 residues. The V gene's germline CDR1 is SGHAT and CDR2 FQDESV (reference sequence). With V trimmed by 4 bases and J by 6 bases, 7 bases remained unmatched. The CDR3 region has the DNA TGTGCCAGCAGCTCGGGACAGGGAATATTCGAGCAGTACTTC. It yields the protein CASSSGQGIFEQYF.

This chain connects TRBV19 to TRBJ1-2; D may be TRBD1 (5 bases). The CDR3 is made up of 13 amino acids. Germline assignment: CDR1 LNHDA and CDR2 SQIVND (reference sequence). Trimming took off 3 bases at V and 12 bases at J, with 17 bases between the two ends. In nucleotides, the CDR3 is TGTGCCAGTAGTATTCCGGGGGGTAGTAGAGACACCTTC. Translated, it gives CASSIPGGSRDTF.

This sequence joins TRBV2 and TRBJ2-7; a possible D gene is TRBD1 (6 bases). The germline V gene has CDR1 SNHLY and CDR2 FYNNEI. The CDR3 consists of 13 residues. V was trimmed by 6 bases and J by 3 bases, leaving 12 bases between them. The CDR3 DNA follows: TGTGCCAGCAGCGCGGACAGACTCTACGAGCAGTACGTC. Encoded protein: CASSADRLYEQYV.

This sequence joins TRBV28 and TRBJ1-1, with D unresolved. This CDR3 is built from 16 residues. The V gene's germline CDR1 is MDHEN and CDR2 SYDVKM. Trimming took off 5 bases at V and 0 bases at J, with 16 bases between the two ends. The CDR3 region is CASSSHGGPMNTEAFF. The CDR3 DNA follows: TGTGCCAGCAGTAGCCACGGAGGACCCATGAACACTGAAGCTTTCTTT.

The genes are TRBV2 and TRBJ1-4; 7 positions match TRBD1. Germline CDR1 is SNHLY and CDR2 is FYNNEI. V lost 8 bases to trimming and J lost 8 bases; unmatched junction nucleotides: 11. CDR3 size: 14 residues. CDR3: CASLRQGLSEKLFF. The CDR3 DNA reads as TGTGCCAGCCTTCGACAGGGATTATCGGAAAAACTGTTTTTT.

J is TRBJ2-5 and V is TRBV28; D is perhaps TRBD2 (6 bases). Germline CDR1 MDHEN, CDR2 SYDVKM. V lost 3 bases and J lost 2, with 7 bases in between. The CDR3 consists of 13 residues. CDR3 region: CASSFSGQETQYF. As DNA, the CDR3 is TGTGCCAGCAGTTTTAGCGGACAAGAGACCCAGTACTTC. Looking up the rest from reference TRBV28 and TRBJ2-5 gives the full variable domain: DVKVTQSSRYLVKRTGEKVFLECVQDMDHENMFWYRQDPGLGLRLIYFSYDVKMKEKGDIPEGYSVSREKKERFSLILESASTNQTSMYLCASSFSGQETQYFGPGTRLLVL.